Sequencing of this TCR beta chain was carried out in a study of CD8+ T cells in alopecia areata. Study overall: The tofacitinib course ran for 6 to 18 months and was followed by 6 months off drug. General study findings and limits: With just one nonresponder, it is still uncertain whether baseline CD8+ expansion relates to response. Possibly because of HLA-related factors, TCR sharing was less clear across patients than in mice.

V was cut by 1 base and J by 6 bases, with 6 bases left in between. The germline CDR1 and CDR2 sequences are MGHDK and SYGVNS. This CDR3 contains 12 residues. Worth noting for this clone: The antigen is undetermined.

Treatment described: oral pan-JAK inhibitor, 5-10 mg twice daily. The study team obtained lesional scalp punch biopsies and peripheral blood from alopecia areata patients. As the sequencing template, cDNA was produced by extracting RNA and reverse transcribing it. Generated by immunoSEQ multiplex PCR, the TCRdb table keeps only in-frame clones and is missing some. This sample has 150,000 to 200,000 clones; roughly 60% occur once, and the top ten carry over 0.9%. V usage is TRBV25-1 and J usage is TRBJ1-2; no clear D. The sequencing used CD4+ T cells sorted from blood, collected at week 24, from a patient treated with tofacitinib. This TCR came from a human donor with alopecia areata. This CDR3 reads CASSEFRNGYTF. DNA of the CDR3: TGTGCCAGCAGTGAATTCCGAAATGGCTACACCTTC.